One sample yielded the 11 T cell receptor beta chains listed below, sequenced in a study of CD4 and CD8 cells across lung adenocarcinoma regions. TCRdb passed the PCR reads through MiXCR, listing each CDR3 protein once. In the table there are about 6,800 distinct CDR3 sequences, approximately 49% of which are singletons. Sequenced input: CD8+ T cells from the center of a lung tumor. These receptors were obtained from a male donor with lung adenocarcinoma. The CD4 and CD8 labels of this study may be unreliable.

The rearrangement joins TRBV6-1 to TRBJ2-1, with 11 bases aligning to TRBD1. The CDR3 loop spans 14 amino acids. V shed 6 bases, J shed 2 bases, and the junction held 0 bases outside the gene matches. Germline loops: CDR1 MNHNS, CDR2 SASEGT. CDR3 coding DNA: TGTGCCAGCAGGGACAGGGGGCCCTACAATGAGCAGTTCTTC. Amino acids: CASRDRGPYNEQFF.

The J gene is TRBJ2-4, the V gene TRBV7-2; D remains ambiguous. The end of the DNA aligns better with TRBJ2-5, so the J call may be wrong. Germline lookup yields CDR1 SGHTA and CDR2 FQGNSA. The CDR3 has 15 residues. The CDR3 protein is CASSPSRTVGETQYF. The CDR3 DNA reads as TGTGCCAGCAGCCCCTCTAGAACGGTAGGGGAGACCCAGTACTTC.

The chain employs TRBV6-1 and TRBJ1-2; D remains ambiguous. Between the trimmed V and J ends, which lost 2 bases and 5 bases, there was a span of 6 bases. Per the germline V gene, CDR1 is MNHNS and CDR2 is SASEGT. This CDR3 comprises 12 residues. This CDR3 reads CASSEFPYGYTF. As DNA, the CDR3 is TGTGCCAGCAGTGAATTCCCTTATGGCTACACCTTC.

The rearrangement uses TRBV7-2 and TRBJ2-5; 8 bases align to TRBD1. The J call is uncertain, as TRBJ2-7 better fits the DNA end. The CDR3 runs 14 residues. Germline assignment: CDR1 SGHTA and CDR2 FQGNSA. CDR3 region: CASSFDRGLDEQYF. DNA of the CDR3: TGTGCCAGCAGCTTCGACAGGGGATTGGACGAGCAGTACTTC.

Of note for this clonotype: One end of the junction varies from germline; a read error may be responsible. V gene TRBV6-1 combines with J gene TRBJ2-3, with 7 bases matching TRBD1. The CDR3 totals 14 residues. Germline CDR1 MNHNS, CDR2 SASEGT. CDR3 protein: CASRSTGAPEPQYF. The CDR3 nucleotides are TGTGCCAGCAGGAGCACAGGGGCGCCCGAGCCGCAGTACTTT.

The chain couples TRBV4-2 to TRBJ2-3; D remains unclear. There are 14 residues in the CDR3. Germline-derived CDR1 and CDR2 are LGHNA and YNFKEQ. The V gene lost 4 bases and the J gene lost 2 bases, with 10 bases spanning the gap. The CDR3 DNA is TGTGCCAGCAGCCCAGTGGATACCACAGATACGCAGTATTTT. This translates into CASSPVDTTDTQYF.

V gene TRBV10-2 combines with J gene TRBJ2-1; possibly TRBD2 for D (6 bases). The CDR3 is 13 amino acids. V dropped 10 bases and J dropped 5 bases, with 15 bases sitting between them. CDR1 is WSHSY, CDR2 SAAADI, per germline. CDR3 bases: TGCGCCACCAAAGGACTACCCGACAATGAGCAGTTCTTC. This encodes CATKGLPDNEQFF.

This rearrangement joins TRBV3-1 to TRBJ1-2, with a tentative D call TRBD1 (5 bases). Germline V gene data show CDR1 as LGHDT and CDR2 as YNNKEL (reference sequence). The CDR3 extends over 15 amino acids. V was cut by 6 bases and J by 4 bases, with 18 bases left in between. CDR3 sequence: CASSRRESSSYGYTF. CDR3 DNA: TGTGCCAGCAGTCGCAGGGAGTCATCGAGCTATGGCTACACCTTC.

The CDR3 region is CASSSPGGSYNEQFF. CDR3 in DNA: TGTGCCAGCAGCTCCCCGGGGGGCAGCTACAATGAGCAGTTCTTC. V is TRBV6-1 and J is TRBJ2-1; D possibly corresponds to TRBD2 (7 bases). The CDR3 runs 15 residues. V lost 6 bases and J lost 3, with 15 bases in between. Per germline, CDR1 MNHNS and CDR2 SASEGT.

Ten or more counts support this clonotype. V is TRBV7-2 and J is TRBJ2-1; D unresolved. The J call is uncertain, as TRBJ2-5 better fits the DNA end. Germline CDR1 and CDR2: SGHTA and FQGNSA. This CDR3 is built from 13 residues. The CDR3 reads CASSSRHEETQYF. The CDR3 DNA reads TGTGCCAGCAGCTCAAGACACGAGGAGACCCAGTACTTC.

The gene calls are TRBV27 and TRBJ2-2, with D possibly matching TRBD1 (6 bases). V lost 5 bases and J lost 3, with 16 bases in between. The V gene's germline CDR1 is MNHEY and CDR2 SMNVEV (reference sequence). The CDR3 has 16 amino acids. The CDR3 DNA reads TGTGCCAGCAGTCCTACAAACAACAGGGACACCGGGGAGCTGTTTTTT. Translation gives CASSPTNNRDTGELFF.